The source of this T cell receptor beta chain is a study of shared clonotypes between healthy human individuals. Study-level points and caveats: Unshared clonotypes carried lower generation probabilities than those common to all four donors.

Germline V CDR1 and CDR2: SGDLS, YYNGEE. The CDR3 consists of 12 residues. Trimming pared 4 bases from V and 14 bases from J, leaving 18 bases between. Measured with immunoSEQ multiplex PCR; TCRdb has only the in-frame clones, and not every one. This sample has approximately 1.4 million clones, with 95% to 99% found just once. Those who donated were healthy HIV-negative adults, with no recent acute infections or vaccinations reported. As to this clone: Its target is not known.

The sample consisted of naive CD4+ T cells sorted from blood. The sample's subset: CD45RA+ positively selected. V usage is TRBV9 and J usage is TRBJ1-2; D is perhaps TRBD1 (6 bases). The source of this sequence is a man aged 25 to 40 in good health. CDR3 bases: TGTGCCAGCAGCCCGGCGACAGGACGGTTTACCTTC. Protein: CASSPATGRFTF.